This T cell receptor beta chain was profiled in a study of T cell repertoires in ileal Crohn's disease. Turning to the study itself: Postoperative therapy was given to about half: eleven to twelve thiopurines, around 20 anti-TNF agents. Study conclusions and caveats: High-frequency clones were more common in sorted CD8 than CD4 cells. Clonal expansions were more frequent in active smokers than non-smokers at surgery. All patients with clonality above 26.8% had endoscopic recurrence.

Libraries were prepared by immunoSEQ multiplex PCR; TCRdb keeps only in-frame clonotypes and omits some of them. The profile covers about 15,000 clones, with approximately 86% appearing a single time and 5.5% to 6.5% taken by the ten largest. As for this clone: Its antigen remains unknown.

V was cut by 6 bases and J by 0 bases, with 14 bases left in between. Germline CDR1 SQVTM, CDR2 ANQGSEA. The CDR3 has 14 residues. The sample consisted of ileal tissue. The source of this sequence is an adult with Crohn's disease. This sequence joins TRBV29-1 and TRBJ1-1, with TRBD1 as a possible D gene (6 bases). In DNA, the CDR3 is TGCAGCGTGGGGTACAGGGAAATGAACACTGAAGCTTTCTTT. It specifies CSVGYREMNTEAFF.